This TCR beta chain was sequenced during a study of blood T cell repertoires in COVID-19. The CDR3 has 15 residues. V lost 0 bases, J lost 9 bases, and 10 bases stayed unmatched. Germline assignment: CDR1 LGHNA and CDR2 YSLEER. Clones were read by immunoSEQ multiplex PCR, and TCRdb kept only the in-frame ones, dropping some. In the table there are 200,000 or so clones, over 65% of which are singletons. This clone was recorded a few times. The rearrangement joins TRBV4-3 to TRBJ1-1; 7 nucleotides match TRBD1. The specimen sequenced was peripheral blood. The receptor's source is a person aged 65-85 years with COVID-19, enrolled during active disease. The CDR3 here is CASSQDRGWGNKAFF. CDR3 nucleotides: TGCGCCAGCAGCCAAGACAGGGGGTGGGGAAACAAAGCTTTCTTT.